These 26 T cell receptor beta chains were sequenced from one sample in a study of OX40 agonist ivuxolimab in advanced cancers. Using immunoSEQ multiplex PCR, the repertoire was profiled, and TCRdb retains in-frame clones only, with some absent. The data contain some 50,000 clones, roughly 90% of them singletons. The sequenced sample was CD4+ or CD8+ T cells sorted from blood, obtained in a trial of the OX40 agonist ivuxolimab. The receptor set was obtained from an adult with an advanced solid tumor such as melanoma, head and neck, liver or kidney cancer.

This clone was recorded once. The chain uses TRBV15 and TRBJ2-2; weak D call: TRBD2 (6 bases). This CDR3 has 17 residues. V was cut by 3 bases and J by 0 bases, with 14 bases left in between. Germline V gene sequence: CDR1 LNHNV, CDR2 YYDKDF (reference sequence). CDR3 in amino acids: CATSRGGLGPNTGELFF. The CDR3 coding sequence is TGTGCCACCAGCAGGGGGGGTCTGGGACCGAACACCGGGGAGCTGTTTTTT.

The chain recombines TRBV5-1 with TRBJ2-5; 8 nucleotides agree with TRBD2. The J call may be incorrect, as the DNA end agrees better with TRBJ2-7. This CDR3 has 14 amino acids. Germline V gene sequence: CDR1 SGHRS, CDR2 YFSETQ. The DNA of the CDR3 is TGCGCCAGCAGCGACCGTAGCGGGGCTACCGAGCAGTACTTC. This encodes CASSDRSGATEQYF.

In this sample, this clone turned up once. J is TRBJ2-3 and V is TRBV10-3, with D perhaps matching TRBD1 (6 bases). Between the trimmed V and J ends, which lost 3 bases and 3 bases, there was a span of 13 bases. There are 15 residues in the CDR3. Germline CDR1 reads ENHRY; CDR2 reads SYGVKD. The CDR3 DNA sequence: TGTGCCATCAGTGAACGCCCAGGGGAAACAGATACGCAGTATTTT. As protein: CAISERPGETDTQYF.

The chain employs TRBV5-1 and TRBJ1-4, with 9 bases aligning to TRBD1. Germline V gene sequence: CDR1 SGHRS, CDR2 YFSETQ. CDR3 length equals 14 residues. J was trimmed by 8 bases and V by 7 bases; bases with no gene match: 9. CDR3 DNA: TGCGCCAGCGGACGGACAGGGGAAGGAGAAAAACTGTTTTTT. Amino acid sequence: CASGRTGEGEKLFF.

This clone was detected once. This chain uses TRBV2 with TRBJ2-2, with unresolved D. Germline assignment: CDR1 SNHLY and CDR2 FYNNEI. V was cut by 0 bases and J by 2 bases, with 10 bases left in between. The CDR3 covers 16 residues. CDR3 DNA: TGTGCCAGCAGTGAAGCGGGAACAGTAAACACCGGGGAGCTGTTTTTT. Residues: CASSEAGTVNTGELFF. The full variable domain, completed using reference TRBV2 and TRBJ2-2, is EPEVTQTPSHQVTQMGQEVILRCVPISNHLYFYWYRQILGQKVEFLVSFYNNEISEKSEIFDDQFSVERPDGSNFTLKIRSTKLEDSAMYFCASSEAGTVNTGELFFGEGSRLTVL.

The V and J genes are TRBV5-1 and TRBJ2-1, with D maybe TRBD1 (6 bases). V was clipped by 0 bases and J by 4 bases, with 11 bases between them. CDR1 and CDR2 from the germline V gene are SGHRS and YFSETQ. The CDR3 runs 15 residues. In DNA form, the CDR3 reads TGCGCCAGCAGCTTGGCCAGCGGACAGTACAATGAGCAGTTCTTC. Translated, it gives CASSLASGQYNEQFF.

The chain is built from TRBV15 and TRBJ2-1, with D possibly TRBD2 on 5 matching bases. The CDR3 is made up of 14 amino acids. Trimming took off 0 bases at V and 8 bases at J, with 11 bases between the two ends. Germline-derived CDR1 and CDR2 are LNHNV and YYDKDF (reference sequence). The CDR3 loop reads CATSRDWRFDEQFF. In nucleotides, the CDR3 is TGTGCCACCAGCAGAGATTGGAGGTTCGATGAGCAGTTCTTC.

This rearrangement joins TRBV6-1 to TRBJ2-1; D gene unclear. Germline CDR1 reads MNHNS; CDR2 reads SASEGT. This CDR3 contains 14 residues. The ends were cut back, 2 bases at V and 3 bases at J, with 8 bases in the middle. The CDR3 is CASSELAFYNEQFF. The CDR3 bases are TGTGCCAGCAGTGAATTGGCCTTCTACAATGAGCAGTTCTTC.

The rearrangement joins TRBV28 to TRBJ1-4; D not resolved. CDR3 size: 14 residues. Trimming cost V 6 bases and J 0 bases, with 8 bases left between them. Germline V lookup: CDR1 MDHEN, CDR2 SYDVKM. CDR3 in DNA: TGTGCCAGCAGGTCCTATTCAACTAATGAAAAACTGTTTTTT. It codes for CASRSYSTNEKLFF.

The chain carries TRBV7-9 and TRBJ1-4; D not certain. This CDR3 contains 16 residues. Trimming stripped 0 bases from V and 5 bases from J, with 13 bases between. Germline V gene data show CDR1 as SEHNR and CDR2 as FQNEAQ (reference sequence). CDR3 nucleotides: TGTGCCAGCAGCTTAGCCGGGAGCCCTAACAATGAAAAACTGTTTTTT. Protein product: CASSLAGSPNNEKLFF. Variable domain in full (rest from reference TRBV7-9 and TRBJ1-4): DTGVSQNPRHKITKRGQNVTFRCDPISEHNRLYWYRQTLGQGPEFLTYFQNEAQLEKSRLLSDRFSAERPKGSFSTLEIQRTEQGDSAMYLCASSLAGSPNNEKLFFGSGTQLSVL.

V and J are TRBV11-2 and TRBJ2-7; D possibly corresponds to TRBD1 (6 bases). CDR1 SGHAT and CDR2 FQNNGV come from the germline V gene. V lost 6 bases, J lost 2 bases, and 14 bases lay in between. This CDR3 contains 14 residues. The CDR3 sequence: CASSSAGQPYEQYF. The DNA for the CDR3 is TGTGCCAGCAGTTCAGCTGGACAGCCCTACGAGCAGTACTTC.

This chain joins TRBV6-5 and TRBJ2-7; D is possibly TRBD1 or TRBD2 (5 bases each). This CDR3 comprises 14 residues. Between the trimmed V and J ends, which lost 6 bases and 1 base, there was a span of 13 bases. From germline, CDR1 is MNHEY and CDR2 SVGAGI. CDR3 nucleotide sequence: TGTGCCAGCAGGAACCGGGACGGTTCCTACGAGCAGTACTTC. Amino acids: CASRNRDGSYEQYF.

The CDR3, as DNA: TGCGCCAGCAGCTTGGCCGGGAGGGGCGAAGAAGCTTTCTTT. Its protein is CASSLAGRGEEAFF. The chain links TRBV5-1 to TRBJ1-1; possible D gene TRBD1, 5 bases. CDR1 SGHRS and CDR2 YFSETQ come from the germline V gene. The V and J ends lost 0 bases and 8 bases respectively, with 14 bases between them. The CDR3 covers 14 residues.

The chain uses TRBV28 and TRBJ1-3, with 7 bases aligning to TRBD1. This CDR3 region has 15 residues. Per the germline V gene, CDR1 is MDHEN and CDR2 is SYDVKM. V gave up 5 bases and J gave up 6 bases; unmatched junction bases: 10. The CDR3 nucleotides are TGTGCCAGCAGTCCCCCTCGGACAGGAGTAAACACCATATATTTT. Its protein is CASSPPRTGVNTIYF. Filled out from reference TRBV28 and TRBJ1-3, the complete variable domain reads DVKVTQSSRYLVKRTGEKVFLECVQDMDHENMFWYRQDPGLGLRLIYFSYDVKMKEKGDIPEGYSVSREKKERFSLILESASTNQTSMYLCASSPPRTGVNTIYFGEGSWLTVV.

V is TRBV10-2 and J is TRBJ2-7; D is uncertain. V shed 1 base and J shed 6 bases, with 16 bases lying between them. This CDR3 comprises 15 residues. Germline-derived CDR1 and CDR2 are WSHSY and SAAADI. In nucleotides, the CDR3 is TGCGCCAGCAGTGAGTTGTTACCTCCCCTCCTCGAGCAGTACTTC. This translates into CASSELLPPLLEQYF.

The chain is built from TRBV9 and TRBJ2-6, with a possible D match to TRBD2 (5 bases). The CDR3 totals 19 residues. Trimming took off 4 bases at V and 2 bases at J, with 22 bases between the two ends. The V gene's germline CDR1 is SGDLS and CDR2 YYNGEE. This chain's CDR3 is CASSHTPRESWTGANVLTF. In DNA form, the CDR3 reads TGTGCCAGCAGCCACACCCCACGGGAAAGTTGGACTGGGGCCAACGTCCTGACTTTC.

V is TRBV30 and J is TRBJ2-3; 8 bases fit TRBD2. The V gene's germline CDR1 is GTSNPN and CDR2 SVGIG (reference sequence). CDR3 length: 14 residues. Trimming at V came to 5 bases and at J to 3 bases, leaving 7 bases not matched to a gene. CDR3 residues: CAWSGGIGTDTQYF. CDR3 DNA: TGTGCCTGGTCGGGAGGGATCGGGACAGATACGCAGTATTTT.

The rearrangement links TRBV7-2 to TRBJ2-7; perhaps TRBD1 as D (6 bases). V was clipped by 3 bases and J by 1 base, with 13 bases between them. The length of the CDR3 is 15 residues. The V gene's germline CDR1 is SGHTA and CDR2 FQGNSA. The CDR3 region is CASSLAGERSYEQYF. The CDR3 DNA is TGTGCCAGCAGCTTGGCAGGGGAAAGGTCCTACGAGCAGTACTTC.

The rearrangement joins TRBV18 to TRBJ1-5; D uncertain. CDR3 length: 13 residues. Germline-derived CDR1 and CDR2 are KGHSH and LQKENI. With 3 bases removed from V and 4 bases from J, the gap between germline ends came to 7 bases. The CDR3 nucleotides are TGTGCCAGCTCACCGGGAGAAAATCAGCCCCAGCATTTT. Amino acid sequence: CASSPGENQPQHF.

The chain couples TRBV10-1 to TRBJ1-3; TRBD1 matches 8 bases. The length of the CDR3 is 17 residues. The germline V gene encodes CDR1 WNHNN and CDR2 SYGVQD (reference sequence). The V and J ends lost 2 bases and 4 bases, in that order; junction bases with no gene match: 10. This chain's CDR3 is CASSEAPLRQGGNTIYF. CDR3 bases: TGCGCCAGCAGTGAGGCACCCCTTCGACAGGGGGGAAACACCATATATTTT.

This CDR3 reads CASSLAQMNTEAFF. The CDR3 bases are TGTGCCAGCAGCTTAGCGCAGATGAACACTGAAGCTTTCTTT. V gene TRBV7-2 combines with J gene TRBJ1-1; D is unclear. Germline CDR1 is SGHTA and CDR2 is FQGNSA. Trimming stripped 0 bases from V and 0 bases from J, with 5 bases between. This CDR3 is built from 14 residues. The full variable domain, with the rest looked up from reference TRBV7-2 and TRBJ1-1, is GAGVSQSPSNKVTEKGKDVELRCDPISGHTALYWYRQSLGQGLEFLIYFQGNSAPDKSGLPSDRFSAERTGGSVSTLTIQRTQQEDSAVYLCASSLAQMNTEAFFGQGTRLTVV.

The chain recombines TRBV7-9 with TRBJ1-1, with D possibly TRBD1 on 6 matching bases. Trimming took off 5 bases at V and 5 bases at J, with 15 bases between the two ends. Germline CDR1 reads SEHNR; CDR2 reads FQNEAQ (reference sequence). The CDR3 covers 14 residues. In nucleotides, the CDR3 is TGTGCCAGCAGCCCAAGTGGGGGGCTTACTGAAGCTTTCTTT. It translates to CASSPSGGLTEAFF. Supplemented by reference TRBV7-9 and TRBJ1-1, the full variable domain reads DTGVSQNPRHKITKRGQNVTFRCDPISEHNRLYWYRQTLGQGPEFLTYFQNEAQLEKSRLLSDRFSAERPKGSFSTLEIQRTEQGDSAMYLCASSPSGGLTEAFFGQGTRLTVV.

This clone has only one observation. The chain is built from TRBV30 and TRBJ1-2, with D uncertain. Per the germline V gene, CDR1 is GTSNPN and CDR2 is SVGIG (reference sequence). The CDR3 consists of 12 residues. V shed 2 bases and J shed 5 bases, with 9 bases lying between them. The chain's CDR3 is CAWSPGTYGYTF. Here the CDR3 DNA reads TGTGCCTGGAGTCCCGGAACTTATGGCTACACCTTC.

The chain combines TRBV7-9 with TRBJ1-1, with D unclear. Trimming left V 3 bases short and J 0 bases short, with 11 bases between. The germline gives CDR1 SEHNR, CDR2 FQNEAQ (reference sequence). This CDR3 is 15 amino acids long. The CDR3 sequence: CASSLEAYMNTEAFF. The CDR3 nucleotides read TGTGCCAGCAGCTTGGAGGCCTACATGAACACTGAAGCTTTCTTT.

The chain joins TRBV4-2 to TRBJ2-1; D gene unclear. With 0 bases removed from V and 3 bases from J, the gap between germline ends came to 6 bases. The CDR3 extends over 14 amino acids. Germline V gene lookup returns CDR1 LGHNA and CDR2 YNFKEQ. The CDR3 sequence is CASSQEIRYNEQFF. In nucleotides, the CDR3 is TGTGCCAGCAGCCAAGAAATCCGCTACAATGAGCAGTTCTTC.

The CDR3 sequence is CASSLGHLDGYTF. CDR3 in DNA: TGCGCCAGCAGCTTGGGACACCTCGATGGCTACACCTTC. The chain recombines TRBV5-1 with TRBJ1-2; unclear D gene. Germline V gene data show CDR1 as SGHRS and CDR2 as YFSETQ. With 0 bases removed from V and 6 bases from J, the gap between germline ends came to 9 bases. CDR3 size: 13 residues.